Below are 6 T cell receptor beta chains sequenced from a single sample in a study of early T cells in non-severe SARS-CoV-2 infection. TCRdb recomputed calls from the 5' RACE reads with MiXCR, one row per CDR3 protein. The sample shows around 72,000 distinct CDR3 sequences, 9.5% to 13% of them seen only once. Sequencing was performed on whole blood, taken at baseline. Every receptor here comes from an adult who was a healthcare worker with PCR-confirmed SARS-CoV-2 infection or an uninfected control (not recorded which).

The chain carries TRBV5-1 and TRBJ2-3, with a weak D call TRBD2 (5 bases). The CDR3 length is 14 residues. The V end was cut by 0 bases, the J end by 3 bases, with 8 bases between. In germline, CDR1 is SGHRS, CDR2 YFSETQ. The CDR3: CASSLVGETDTQYF. As DNA, the CDR3 is TGCGCCAGCAGCTTGGTGGGAGAGACAGATACGCAGTATTTT.

The J gene is TRBJ2-2, the V gene TRBV2; maybe TRBD2 (6 bases). V lost 9 bases and J 0 bases, leaving 14 bases between the germline ends. Germline loops: CDR1 SNHLY, CDR2 FYNNEI. This CDR3 is built from 15 residues. CDR3 DNA sequence: TGTGCCAGTGCGCGGGACTGGACGAACACCGGGGAGCTGTTTTTT. As protein: CASARDWTNTGELFF.

This clonotype has ten or more counts. The V call is TRBV20-1, the J call TRBJ2-7, with D unresolved. The CDR3 sequence is 15 residues long. Germline CDR1 is DFQATT and CDR2 is SNEGSKA (reference sequence). Between the trimmed V and J ends, which lost 6 bases and 5 bases, there was a span of 23 bases. The CDR3 DNA sequence: TGCAGTGCCCGCGGATCGGCGAACTCCTTCCACGAGCAGTACTTC. Its translation: CSARGSANSFHEQYF.

The gene calls are TRBV2 and TRBJ1-2; D remains unclear. The CDR3 extends over 14 amino acids. Looked up from germline, CDR1 is SNHLY and CDR2 is FYNNEI. V lost 8 bases to trimming and J lost 0 bases, with 13 bases between them. The CDR3 DNA is TGTGCCAGCGTTCGCGGCCGCCCTAACTATGGCTACACCTTC. It yields the protein CASVRGRPNYGYTF.

This clonotype was found many times. The chain carries TRBV24-1 and TRBJ1-2; unclear D gene. The V end lost 0 bases, the J end lost 4 bases, and 5 bases lay between the germline ends. The germline gives CDR1 KGHDR, CDR2 SFDVKD. The CDR3 sequence is 13 residues long. The CDR3, as DNA: TGTGCCACCAGTGATTTGAAAAGCTATGGCTACACCTTC. This sequence encodes CATSDLKSYGYTF.

This clonotype was counted many times. The V and J genes are TRBV7-2 and TRBJ2-1; the D call may be TRBD1 or TRBD2 (6 bases each). Deletions cut 2 bases from V and 5 bases from J, with 10 bases between. This CDR3 is built from 14 residues. Germline CDR1 reads SGHTA; CDR2 reads FQGNSA. The chain's CDR3 is CASSLTGAHNEQFF. CDR3 in DNA: TGTGCCAGCAGCTTAACGGGGGCCCACAATGAGCAGTTCTTC.